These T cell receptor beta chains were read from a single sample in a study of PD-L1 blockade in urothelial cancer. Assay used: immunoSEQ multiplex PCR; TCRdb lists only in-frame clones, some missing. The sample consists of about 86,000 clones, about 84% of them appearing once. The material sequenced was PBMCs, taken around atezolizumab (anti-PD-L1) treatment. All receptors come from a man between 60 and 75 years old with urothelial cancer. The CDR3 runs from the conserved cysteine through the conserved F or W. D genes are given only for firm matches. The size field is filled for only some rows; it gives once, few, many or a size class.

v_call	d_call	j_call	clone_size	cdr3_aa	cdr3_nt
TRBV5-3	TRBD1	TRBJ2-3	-	CARTGSEGAGGTDTQYF	TGTGCCAGAACAGGTTCCGAGGGGGCTGGGGGCACAGATACGCAGTATTTT
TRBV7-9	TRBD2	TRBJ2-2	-	CASSTTGTSGRLNTGELFF	TGTGCCAGCAGCACCACCGGGACTAGCGGGAGGCTGAACACCGGGGAGCTGTTTTTT
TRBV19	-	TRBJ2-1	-	CASSLPVAYEQFF	TGTGCCAGTAGTCTGCCTGTAGCTTACGAGCAGTTCTTC
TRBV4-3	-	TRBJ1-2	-	CASSQDGGFSYGYTF	TGCGCCAGCAGCCAAGATGGGGGGTTCAGCTATGGCTACACCTTC
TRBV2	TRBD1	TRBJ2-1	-	CATSRQGSYNEQFF	TGTGCCACCTCTCGACAGGGGAGCTACAATGAGCAGTTCTTC
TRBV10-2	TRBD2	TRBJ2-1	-	CASGRTNLAGGILEQFF	TGCGCCAGCGGCCGAACAAATCTAGCGGGAGGGATCTTGGAGCAGTTCTTC
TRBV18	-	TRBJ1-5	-	CASSPGVPSNQPQHF	TGTGCCAGCTCACCCGGGGTCCCCAGCAATCAGCCCCAGCATTTT
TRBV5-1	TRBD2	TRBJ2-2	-	CASSLRPGAGDTGELFF	TGCGCCAGCAGCCTTAGACCCGGAGCGGGAGACACCGGGGAGCTGTTTTTT
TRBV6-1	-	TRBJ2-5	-	CASSALRIEETQYF	TGTGCCAGCAGTGCTTTGCGGATTGAAGAGACCCAGTACTTC
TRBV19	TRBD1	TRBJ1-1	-	CASSPRDRGRTEAFF	TGTGCCAGTAGTCCCCGGGACAGGGGGCGGACTGAAGCTTTCTTT
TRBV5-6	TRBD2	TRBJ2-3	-	CASSSLAGMDTQYF	TGTGCCAGCAGCTCACTAGCGGGTATGGATACGCAGTATTTT
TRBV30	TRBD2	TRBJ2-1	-	CATASMAGDFEQFF	TGTGCCACCGCCTCGATGGCGGGAGACTTTGAGCAGTTCTTC
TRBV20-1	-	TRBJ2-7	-	CSARLGYEQYF	TGCAGTGCTAGACTAGGATACGAGCAGTACTTC
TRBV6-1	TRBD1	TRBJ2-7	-	CASSEGQGATNYEQYF	TGTGCCAGCAGTGAGGGACAGGGGGCTACTAACTACGAGCAGTACTTC
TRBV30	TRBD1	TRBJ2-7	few	CAWSGQGAYEQYF	TGTGCCTGGAGTGGACAGGGGGCCTACGAGCAGTACTTC
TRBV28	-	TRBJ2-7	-	CASSWGGLSSYEQYF	TGTGCCAGCAGTTGGGGGGGGCTAAGCTCCTACGAGCAGTACTTC
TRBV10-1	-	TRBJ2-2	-	CASRATSPGELFF	TGCGCCAGCAGAGCCACTAGCCCCGGGGAGCTGTTTTTT
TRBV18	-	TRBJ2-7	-	CASSHMDEQYF	TGTGCCAGCTCACACATGGACGAGCAGTACTTC
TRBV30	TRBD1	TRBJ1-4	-	CAWGPGQRNEKLFF	TGTGCCTGGGGTCCGGGACAGCGGAATGAAAAACTGTTTTTT
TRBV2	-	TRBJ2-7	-	CASKRSGLEVYEQYF	TGTGCCAGCAAAAGGTCTGGCCTGGAGGTCTACGAGCAGTACTTC
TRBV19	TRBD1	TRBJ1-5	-	CASSSGQAPRSNQPQHF	TGTGCCAGTAGTAGTGGACAGGCACCTAGGAGCAATCAGCCCCAGCATTTT
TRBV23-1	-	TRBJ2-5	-	CAFTVTRIRETQYF	TGCGCCTTCACGGTCACTAGGATAAGGGAGACCCAGTACTTC
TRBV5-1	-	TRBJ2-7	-	CASSLARGYEQYF	TGCGCCAGCAGCTTGGCCAGGGGCTACGAGCAGTACTTC
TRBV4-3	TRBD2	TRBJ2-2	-	CASSDRTSGMVTGELFF	TGCGCCAGCAGCGACCGGACTAGCGGGATGGTTACCGGGGAGCTGTTTTTT
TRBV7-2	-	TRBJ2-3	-	CASSLQALGDTQYF	TGTGCCAGCAGCTTACAGGCCTTGGGAGATACGCAGTATTTT
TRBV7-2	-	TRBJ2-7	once	CASSPPTGPYEQYF	TGTGCCAGCAGCCCCCCCACAGGGCCCTACGAGCAGTACTTC
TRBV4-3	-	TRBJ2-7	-	CASSQAGSHYEQYF	TGCGCCAGCAGCCAAGCGGGGAGTCACTACGAGCAGTACTTC
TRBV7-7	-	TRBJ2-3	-	CASSPGIGQITDTQYF	TGTGCTAGCAGCCCCGGGATCGGGCAGATCACAGATACGCAGTATTTT
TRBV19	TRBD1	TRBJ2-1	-	CASSYPGQGGNEQFF	TGTGCCAGTAGTTACCCGGGACAGGGGGGGAATGAGCAGTTCTTC